This T cell receptor (beta chain) stems from a study of T-cell memory formation after mild COVID-19. Germline V CDR1 and CDR2: SGHDT, YYEEEE. CDR3 length: 13 residues. With 5 bases clipped from V and 5 bases from J, the junction kept 5 bases outside the gene matches. TCRdb ran MiXCR on the 5' RACE reads and lists one entry per CDR3 protein. The sample includes about 470,000 distinct CDR3 sequences, more than 20% of them seen just once. Input material: PBMCs or a T cell subset sorted from them (not recorded which). The chain uses TRBV5-6 and TRBJ2-7; TRBD1 matches at 9 bases. This receptor was taken from an adult woman who had mild COVID-19 (a few samples of this study predate the infection). Cell type and time point are not known. The CDR3 coding sequence is TGTGCCAGCAGACGGACAGGGGCCCACGAGCAGTACTTC. It yields the protein CASRRTGAHEQYF.